The 24 T cell receptor beta chains below were found in one sample sequenced in a study of T cells after yellow fever vaccination. A single record per CDR3 protein comes from TCRdb applying MiXCR to the 5' RACE reads. The repertoire consists of more than 95,000 distinct CDR3 sequences, with 7.4% occurring once and the leading ten covering just under 2.5%. The specimen was CD4+ T cells sorted from PBMCs, collected 10 days after the first yellow fever vaccination. These receptors originate from a man younger than 35 who received the YFV17D yellow fever vaccine.

This clonotype was observed many times. V usage is TRBV6-2 or TRBV6-3 and J usage is TRBJ2-7; D uncertain. This CDR3 comprises 14 residues. Germline loops: CDR1 MNHEY, CDR2 SVGEGT. V was cut by 2 bases and J by 4 bases, with 12 bases left in between. CDR3 bases: TGTGCCAGCAGTTACCGAGCACTCAATTACGAGCAGTACGTC. Its protein is CASSYRALNYEQYV.

This chain uses TRBV23-1 with TRBJ1-6; a possible D gene is TRBD1 (5 bases). TRBV23-1 carries the ORF label, with uncertain function. The CDR3 runs to 17 residues. V was cut by 0 bases and J by 5 bases, with 14 bases left in between. The chain's CDR3 is CASSQSISGVHNSPLHF. CDR3 bases: TGCGCCAGCAGTCAATCGATATCGGGGGTCCATAATTCACCCCTCCACTTT.

This clonotype was observed many times. The gene calls are TRBV20-1 and TRBJ1-4; D might be TRBD1 (5 bases). V lost 3 bases to trimming and J lost 4 bases, with 15 bases between them. CDR3 size: 15 residues. Germline V lookup: CDR1 DFQATT, CDR2 SNEGSKA (reference sequence). The CDR3 protein is CSARGWGTRNEKLFF. CDR3 in DNA: TGCAGTGCTAGGGGTTGGGGGACGCGTAATGAAAAACTGTTTTTT.

This clonotype was seen repeatedly, ten times or more. The gene calls are TRBV7-6 and TRBJ2-7; D is undetermined. CDR1 and CDR2 from the germline V gene are SGHVS and FNYEAQ. V lost 2 bases and J 1 base, leaving 12 bases between the germline ends. The CDR3 spans 15 residues. The CDR3 DNA follows: TGTGCCAGCAGCTTATGGCCCCTCGGATCCTACGAGCAGTACTTC. Its translation: CASSLWPLGSYEQYF.

This clonotype was counted many times. This chain joins TRBV6-4 and TRBJ2-3; TRBD1 matches at 7 bases. The ends lost 0 bases at V and 3 bases at J; junction bases unmatched: 3. Germline lookup yields CDR1 MRHNA and CDR2 SNTAGT. This CDR3 has 15 amino acids. The CDR3 nucleotides are TGTGCCAGCAGTGACTCACAGGGGTCAACAGATACGCAGTATTTT. It specifies CASSDSQGSTDTQYF.

There are many counts of this clonotype. The chain employs TRBV15 and TRBJ2-5; TRBD2 is a possible D gene (5 bases). Germline values: CDR1 LNHNV, CDR2 YYDKDF (reference sequence). V was cut by 3 bases and J by 4 bases, with 12 bases left in between. This CDR3 is built from 14 residues. The CDR3 DNA reads TGTGCCACCAGCAGGGAGAGGGCTCCAGAGACCCAGTACTTC. Encoded protein: CATSRERAPETQYF.

The genes are TRBV7-9 and TRBJ1-4, with D unclear. Germline CDR1 SEHNR, CDR2 FQNEAQ (reference sequence). This CDR3 is 14 amino acids long. Trimming cost V 1 base and J 5 bases, with 8 bases left between them. The CDR3 sequence is CASSLGPENEKLFF. Here the CDR3 DNA reads TGTGCCAGCAGCTTAGGTCCCGAGAATGAAAAACTGTTTTTT.

The V gene is TRBV6-1, the J gene TRBJ1-5, with 7 bases identical to TRBD1. Germline V gives CDR1 MNHNS, CDR2 SASEGT. The CDR3 is made up of 14 amino acids. V was pared by 4 bases and J by 3 bases, with 3 bases of the junction left unmatched. The CDR3 DNA reads TGTGCCAGCAGTGGGACAGGTCTCAATCAGCCCCAGCATTTT. The encoded protein is CASSGTGLNQPQHF.

V usage is TRBV19 and J usage is TRBJ2-1; 8 bases agree with TRBD2. From germline, CDR1 is LNHDA and CDR2 SQIVND (reference sequence). V shed 2 bases, J shed 5 bases, and the junction held 5 bases outside the gene matches. The CDR3 loop spans 15 amino acids. The chain's CDR3 is CASSIISGENNEQFF. Written as DNA, the CDR3 is TGTGCCAGTAGTATAATTAGCGGGGAAAACAATGAGCAGTTCTTC.

In its sample, this clonotype was seen many times. CDR3 loop: CASSNGQGASPLHF. In DNA form, the CDR3 reads TGTGCCAGCAGTAATGGACAGGGGGCTTCACCCCTCCACTTT. The chain recombines TRBV12-3 or TRBV12-4 with TRBJ1-6, with 11 nucleotides matching TRBD1. The V segment lost 5 bases and the J segment 9 bases; nucleotides outside the gene matches: 3. The CDR3 covers 14 residues.

Ten or more counts support this clonotype. The J gene is TRBJ2-7, the V gene TRBV7-2; perhaps D is TRBD1 or TRBD2 (5 bases each). Trimming left V 3 bases short and J 5 bases short, with 14 bases between. The CDR3 length is 14 residues. Germline V gene sequence: CDR1 SGHTA, CDR2 FQGNSA. CDR3: CASSLGVPGDEQYV. DNA of the CDR3: TGTGCCAGCAGCTTGGGGGTTCCCGGGGACGAGCAGTACGTC.

This clonotype was observed at least ten times. This rearrangement joins TRBV2 to TRBJ2-2; D unresolved. This CDR3 region has 12 residues. The germline gives CDR1 SNHLY, CDR2 FYNNEI. V was trimmed by 3 bases and J by 2 bases, leaving 1 base between them. The CDR3 sequence: CASSDNTGELFF. CDR3 coding DNA: TGTGCCAGCAGTGACAACACCGGGGAGCTGTTTTTT.

The CDR3 bases are TGTGCCAGTAGAACACAGGGGACGGGGATCTACGAGCAGTACTTC. Translation gives CASRTQGTGIYEQYF. The chain combines TRBV19 with TRBJ2-7; 7 positions match TRBD1. V lost 6 bases to trimming and J lost 3 bases; unmatched junction nucleotides: 11. Looked up from germline, CDR1 is LNHDA and CDR2 is SQIVND (reference sequence). This CDR3 has 15 amino acids. Variable domain in full (rest from reference TRBV19 and TRBJ2-7): DGGITQSPKYLFRKEGQNVTLSCEQNLNHDAMYWYRQDPGQGLRLIYYSQIVNDFQKGDIAEGYSVSREKKESFPLTVTSAQKNPTAFYLCASRTQGTGIYEQYFGPGTRLTVT.

Only a few counts were recorded for this clonotype. This chain connects TRBV7-2 to TRBJ2-7; a possible D gene is TRBD2 (6 bases). Between the trimmed V and J ends, which lost 4 bases and 9 bases, there was a span of 16 bases. Germline values: CDR1 SGHTA, CDR2 FQGNSA. CDR3 size: 13 residues. The chain's CDR3 is CASSSFGGLGQYV. The CDR3, as DNA: TGTGCCAGCAGCTCATTTGGGGGGTTGGGGCAGTACGTC.

The rearrangement links TRBV18 to TRBJ2-2; 12 bases match TRBD1. With 0 bases clipped from V and 5 bases from J, the junction kept 4 bases outside the gene matches. Germline V gene sequence: CDR1 KGHSH, CDR2 LQKENI. The CDR3 covers 17 residues. CDR3 in amino acids: CASSPPGTGGATGELFF. CDR3 sequence (DNA): TGTGCCAGCTCACCACCCGGGACAGGGGGCGCAACCGGGGAGCTGTTTTTT.

Only a few counts were recorded for this clonotype. The chain joins TRBV4-2 to TRBJ2-3, with 10 positions matching TRBD2. The CDR3 runs to 18 residues. Germline values: CDR1 LGHNA, CDR2 YNFKEQ. V shed 5 bases and J 0 bases; nucleotides not matched to a gene: 11. The CDR3 DNA sequence: TGTGCCAGCAGCGGGGTCGCGGGACTAGCGCCTAGCACAGATACGCAGTATTTT. Translation: CASSGVAGLAPSTDTQYF.

In its sample, this clonotype was seen many times. The gene calls are TRBV7-2 and TRBJ2-5, with 8 positions matching TRBD1. Looked up from germline, CDR1 is SGHTA and CDR2 is FQGNSA. This CDR3 has 16 residues. V trimming: 6 bases; J trimming: 5 bases; junction bases outside the gene matches: 14. DNA for the CDR3: TGTGCCAGCAGTCGTTTGACAGGGGTTCTCGGTGAGACCCAGTACTTC. Translating it yields CASSRLTGVLGETQYF.

The chain carries TRBV29-1 and TRBJ2-7; TRBD1 aligns across 8 bases. Looked up from germline, CDR1 is SQVTM and CDR2 is ANQGSEA. J lost 1 base, V lost 7 bases, and 9 bases had no gene match. This CDR3 region has 14 residues. The DNA of the CDR3 is TGCAGCGCCCTCGGGACAGGTCCTTCCTACGAGCAGTACTTC. Translation gives CSALGTGPSYEQYF.

This clonotype was seen at least ten times. The chain joins TRBV12-3 or TRBV12-4 to TRBJ1-2; tentative D call: TRBD1 (5 bases). The CDR3 extends over 14 amino acids. The V end was cut by 5 bases, the J end by 4 bases, with 14 bases between. Here the CDR3 reads CASSIAGIGYGYTF. CDR3 in DNA: TGTGCCAGCAGTATTGCAGGGATCGGCTATGGCTACACCTTC.

This clonotype showed up many times. This chain connects TRBV29-1 to TRBJ2-3, with D uncertain. CDR3 length: 13 amino acids. V was cut by 4 bases and J by 0 bases, with 8 bases left in between. CDR1 is SQVTM, CDR2 ANQGSEA, per germline. CDR3 in amino acids: CSVAGSSTDTQYF. CDR3 sequence (DNA): TGCAGCGTTGCCGGCTCTAGCACAGATACGCAGTATTTT.

This clonotype appeared many times. The V gene is TRBV5-1, the J gene TRBJ2-2, with D possibly being TRBD1 or TRBD2 (7 bases each). The CDR3 has 16 amino acids. Germline V gene lookup returns CDR1 SGHRS and CDR2 YFSETQ. With 4 bases removed from V and 0 bases from J, the gap between germline ends came to 13 bases. CDR3 sequence reads: CASSQGGGANTGELFF. CDR3 bases: TGCGCCAGCAGCCAGGGAGGGGGCGCGAACACCGGGGAGCTGTTTTTT. Full variable domain (rest looked up from reference TRBV5-1 and TRBJ2-2): KAGVTQTPRYLIKTRGQQVTLSCSPISGHRSVSWYQQTPGQGLQFLFEYFSETQRNKGNFPGRFSGRQFSNSRSEMNVSTLELGDSALYLCASSQGGGANTGELFFGEGSRLTVL.

Many counts were recorded for this clonotype. The chain is built from TRBV12-3 or TRBV12-4 and TRBJ2-3; perhaps D is TRBD1 or TRBD2 (5 bases each). CDR3 size: 13 residues. V was pared by 6 bases and J by 5 bases, with 12 bases between. CDR3 sequence reads: CASSHQRGDTQYF. CDR3 DNA sequence: TGTGCCAGCAGCCATCAGAGGGGAGATACGCAGTATTTT.

A few counts support this clonotype. This chain connects TRBV4-3 to TRBJ1-5; the match to TRBD1 covers 7 bases. The germline V gene encodes CDR1 LGHNA and CDR2 YSLEER. The CDR3 covers 16 residues. V shed 3 bases, J shed 4 bases, and the junction held 9 bases outside the gene matches. CDR3 loop: CASSQGPGQTNQPQHF. CDR3 in DNA: TGCGCCAGCAGCCAGGGGCCGGGACAGACGAATCAGCCCCAGCATTTT.

Only a few counts were recorded for this clonotype. This chain joins TRBV19 and TRBJ2-1, with D possibly being TRBD1 (5 bases). The germline V and J ends were trimmed by 7 bases and 5 bases, with 15 bases remaining between them. The CDR3 loop spans 14 amino acids. From germline, CDR1 is LNHDA and CDR2 SQIVND (reference sequence). CDR3 loop: CASNLRAPDNEQFF. The CDR3 nucleotides are TGTGCCAGTAACCTCAGGGCCCCCGACAATGAGCAGTTCTTC.